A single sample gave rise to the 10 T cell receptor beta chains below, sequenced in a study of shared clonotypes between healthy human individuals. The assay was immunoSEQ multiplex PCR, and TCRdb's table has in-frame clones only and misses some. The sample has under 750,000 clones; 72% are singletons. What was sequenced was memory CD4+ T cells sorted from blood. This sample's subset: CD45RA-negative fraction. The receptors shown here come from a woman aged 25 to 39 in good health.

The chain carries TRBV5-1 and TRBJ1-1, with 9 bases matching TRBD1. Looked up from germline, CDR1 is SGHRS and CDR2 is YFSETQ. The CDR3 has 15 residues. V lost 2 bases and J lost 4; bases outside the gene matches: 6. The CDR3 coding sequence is TGCGCCAGCAGCTTAGTGACAGGGGGACCCACTGAAGCTTTCTTT. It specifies CASSLVTGGPTEAFF.

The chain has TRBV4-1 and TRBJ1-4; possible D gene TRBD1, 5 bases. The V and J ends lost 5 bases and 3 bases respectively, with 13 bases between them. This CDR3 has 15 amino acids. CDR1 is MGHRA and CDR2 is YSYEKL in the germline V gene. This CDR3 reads CASSFPGRANEKLFF. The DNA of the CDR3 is TGCGCCAGCAGCTTCCCAGGGAGGGCTAATGAAAAACTGTTTTTT.

CDR3 protein: CASSPPAREQYF. CDR3 coding DNA: TGTGCCAGCAGTCCCCCGGCCCGCGAGCAGTACTTC. The chain uses TRBV28 and TRBJ2-7, with D uncertain. Trimming took 5 bases from V and 6 from J, leaving 11 bases between them. This CDR3 spans 12 amino acids. CDR1 and CDR2 from the germline V gene are MDHEN and SYDVKM. Full variable domain (missing parts from reference TRBV28 and TRBJ2-7): DVKVTQSSRYLVKRTGEKVFLECVQDMDHENMFWYRQDPGLGLRLIYFSYDVKMKEKGDIPEGYSVSREKKERFSLILESASTNQTSMYLCASSPPAREQYFGPGTRLTVT.

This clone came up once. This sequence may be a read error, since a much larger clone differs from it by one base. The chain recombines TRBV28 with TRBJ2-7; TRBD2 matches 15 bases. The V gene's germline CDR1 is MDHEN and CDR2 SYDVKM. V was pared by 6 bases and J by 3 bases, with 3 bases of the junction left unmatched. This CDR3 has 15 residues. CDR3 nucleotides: TGTGCCAGCAGGCTGGGACTAGCGGGAGGCTACGAGCAGTACTTC. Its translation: CASRLGLAGGYEQYF.

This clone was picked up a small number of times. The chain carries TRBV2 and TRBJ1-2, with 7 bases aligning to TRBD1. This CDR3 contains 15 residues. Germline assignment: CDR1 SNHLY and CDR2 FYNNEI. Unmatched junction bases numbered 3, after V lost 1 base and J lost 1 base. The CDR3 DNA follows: TGTGCCAGCAGTGAAGGACAGGGCTTTAACTATGGCTACACCTTC. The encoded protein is CASSEGQGFNYGYTF.

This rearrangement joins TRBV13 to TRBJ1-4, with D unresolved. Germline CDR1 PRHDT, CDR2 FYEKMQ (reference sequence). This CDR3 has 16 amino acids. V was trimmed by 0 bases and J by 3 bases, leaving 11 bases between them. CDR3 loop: CASSLGPARANEKLFF. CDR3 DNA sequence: TGTGCCAGCAGCTTAGGTCCCGCGAGAGCTAATGAAAAACTGTTTTTT.

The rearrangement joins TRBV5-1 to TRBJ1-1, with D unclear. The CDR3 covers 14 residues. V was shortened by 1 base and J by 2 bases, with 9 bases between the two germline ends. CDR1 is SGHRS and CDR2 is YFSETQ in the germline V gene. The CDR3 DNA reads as TGCGCCAGCAGCTTGTATGGGGTTAACACTGAAGCTTTCTTT. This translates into CASSLYGVNTEAFF. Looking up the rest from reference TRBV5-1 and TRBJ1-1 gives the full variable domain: KAGVTQTPRYLIKTRGQQVTLSCSPISGHRSVSWYQQTPGQGLQFLFEYFSETQRNKGNFPGRFSGRQFSNSRSEMNVSTLELGDSALYLCASSLYGVNTEAFFGQGTRLTVV.

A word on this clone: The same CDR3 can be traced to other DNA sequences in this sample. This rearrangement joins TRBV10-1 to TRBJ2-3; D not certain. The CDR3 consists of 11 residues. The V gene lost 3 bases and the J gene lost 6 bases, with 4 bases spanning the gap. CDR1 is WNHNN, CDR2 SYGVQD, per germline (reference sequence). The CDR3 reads CASSERDTQYF. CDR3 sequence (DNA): TGCGCCAGCAGTGAACGGGATACGCAGTATTTT.

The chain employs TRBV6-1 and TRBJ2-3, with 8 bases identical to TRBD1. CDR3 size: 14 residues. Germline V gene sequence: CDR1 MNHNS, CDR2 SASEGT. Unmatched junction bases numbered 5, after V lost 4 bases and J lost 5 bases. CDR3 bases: TGTGCCAGCAGTGGTGGCGGGACAGGAGATACGCAGTATTTT. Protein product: CASSGGGTGDTQYF.

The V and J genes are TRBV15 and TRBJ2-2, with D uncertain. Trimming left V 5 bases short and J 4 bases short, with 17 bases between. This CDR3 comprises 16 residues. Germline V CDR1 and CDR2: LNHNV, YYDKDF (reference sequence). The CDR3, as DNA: TGTGCCACCAGCTCCAGGACCGGGTACGGCACCGGGGAGCTGTTTTTT. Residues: CATSSRTGYGTGELFF.